This record concerns one TCR beta chain sequence. This specimen comes from a study of technical replicates of blood from a few donors. Measured with immunoSEQ multiplex PCR; TCRdb has only the in-frame clones, and not every one. The profile shows 75,000 to 100,000 clones, about 95% of them singletons. The CDR3 runs 18 residues. Sequenced sample: T cells isolated from PBMCs. V is TRBV21-1 and J is TRBJ2-5; the listed D gene, TRBD2, was not tested against the DNA. TRBV21-1 is flagged as a pseudogene. The sequence derives from a human donor in good health. The CDR3 coding sequence is TGTGCCAGCAGCAACCCGGGACTAGCAGTCAAAGCACAAGAGACCCAGTACTTC. Protein product: CASSNPGLAVKAQETQYF.